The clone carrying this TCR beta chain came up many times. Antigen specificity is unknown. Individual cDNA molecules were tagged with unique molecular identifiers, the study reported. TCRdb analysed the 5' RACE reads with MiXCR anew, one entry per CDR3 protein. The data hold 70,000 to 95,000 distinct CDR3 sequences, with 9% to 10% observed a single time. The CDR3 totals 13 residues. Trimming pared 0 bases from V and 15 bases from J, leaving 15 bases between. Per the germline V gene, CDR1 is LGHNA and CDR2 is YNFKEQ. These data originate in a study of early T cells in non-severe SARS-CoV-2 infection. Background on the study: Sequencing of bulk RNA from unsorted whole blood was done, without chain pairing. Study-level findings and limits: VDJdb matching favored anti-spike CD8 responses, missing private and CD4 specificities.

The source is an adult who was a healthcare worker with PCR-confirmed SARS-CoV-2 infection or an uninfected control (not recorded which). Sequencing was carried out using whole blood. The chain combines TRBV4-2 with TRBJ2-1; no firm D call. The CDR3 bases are TGTGCCAGCAGCCAAGATACGGCGTCCGGTCGGTTCTTC. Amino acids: CASSQDTASGRFF.